The source of this T cell receptor beta chain is a study of response to subunit inactivated influenza vaccine. General study findings and limits: It was the authors' suggestion that each seasonal influenza vaccination recruits few new T cells.

This CDR3 is 13 amino acids long. V dropped 4 bases and J dropped 4; count of bases not matched to a gene: 5. Germline CDR1 and CDR2: DFQATT and SNEGSKA (reference sequence). A word on this clonotype: The antigen is undetermined.

TCRdb analysed the RT-PCR reads with MiXCR anew, one entry per CDR3 protein. Of 500,000 or so distinct CDR3 sequences listed, 15% to 20% were seen once; the top ten hold approximately 3%. The starting material was CD4+ T cells sorted from PBMCs, obtained around 25 months after vaccination. J is TRBJ1-1 and V is TRBV20-1; TRBD1 agrees at 8 bases. The sequence derives from a man between 50 and 70 years old who received an inactivated influenza vaccine. The CDR3 protein is CSATGGAGTEAFF. In DNA, the CDR3 is TGCAGTGCTACAGGGGGCGCGGGCACTGAAGCTTTCTTT.